One sample yielded the 27 T cell receptor beta chains listed below, sequenced in a study of T and B cells in COVID-19 patients. Multiplex PCR with BIOMED2 TRB-A/B primer pools amplified TRB rearrangements. A single record per CDR3 protein comes from TCRdb applying MiXCR to the multiplex PCR reads. In the table there are several thousand distinct CDR3 sequences, over 20% of which are singletons. Blood genomic DNA input for TRB amplification was roughly 220-500 ng. Sequencing input: blood. These receptor sequences come from a human donor with active COVID-19.

This chain joins TRBV20-1 and TRBJ1-5, with TRBD1 matching 7 bases. The trim removed 6 bases at V and 0 bases at J, leaving 8 bases unmatched. Germline V gives CDR1 DFQATT, CDR2 SNEGSKA (reference sequence). This CDR3 contains 15 residues. The CDR3 bases are TGCAGTGCGTTGTTGCAGGGGGGTAGCAATCAGCCCCAGCATTTT. Translated, it gives CSALLQGGSNQPQHF.

This clonotype is deemed large. The chain uses TRBV19 and TRBJ2-7; D possibly corresponds to TRBD1 (6 bases). Germline CDR1 LNHDA, CDR2 SQIVND (reference sequence). V shed 6 bases and J shed 4 bases, with 10 bases lying between them. The CDR3 is 12 residues long. For the CDR3, the DNA is TGTGCCAGTAGCCAGACAGGTTACGAGCAGTACTTC. This gives the protein CASSQTGYEQYF.

There are a few counts of this clonotype. This sequence joins TRBV4-2 and TRBJ2-7, with D maybe TRBD2 (6 bases). This CDR3 is 16 amino acids long. Germline V gene lookup returns CDR1 LGHNA and CDR2 YNFKEQ. V was trimmed by 4 bases and J by 0 bases, leaving 16 bases between them. CDR3 loop: CASSPSLAGSSYEQYF. The CDR3 DNA reads TGTGCCAGCAGCCCCTCCTTGGCGGGGAGCTCCTACGAGCAGTACTTC.

In this sample, this clonotype is medium-sized. The rearrangement links TRBV18 to TRBJ2-7; TRBD1 or TRBD2 may be the D gene (5 bases each). In germline, CDR1 is KGHSH, CDR2 LQKENI. Trimming took off 2 bases at V and 2 bases at J, with 10 bases between the two ends. CDR3 length equals 14 residues. DNA of the CDR3: TGTGCCAGCTCACCAGGGACCGGTGCCTACGAGCAGTACTTC. This sequence encodes CASSPGTGAYEQYF.

By frequency in the sample, this clonotype is medium-sized. The rearrangement joins TRBV18 to TRBJ2-7, with D unresolved. Trimming removed 4 bases from V and 4 bases from J, with 8 bases in between. The CDR3 runs 12 residues. Germline V gene sequence: CDR1 KGHSH, CDR2 LQKENI. The CDR3 protein is CASSQILYEQYF. The CDR3 nucleotides read TGTGCCAGCTCACAAATCCTTTACGAGCAGTACTTC. Full variable domain (missing parts from reference TRBV18 and TRBJ2-7): NAGVMQNPRHLVRRRGQEARLRCSPMKGHSHVYWYRQLPEEGLKFMVYLQKENIIDESGMPKERFSAEFPKEGPSILRIQQVVRGDSAAYFCASSQILYEQYFGPGTRLTVT.

This clonotype is termed medium-sized. The chain couples TRBV19 to TRBJ1-5; D is perhaps TRBD1 (6 bases). V lost 7 bases and J 0 bases, leaving 13 bases between the germline ends. Germline-derived CDR1 and CDR2 are LNHDA and SQIVND (reference sequence). The CDR3 has 15 residues. The CDR3 DNA is TGTGCCAGTACCTTAGGACAGATTAGCAATCAGCCCCAGCATTTT. This codes for CASTLGQISNQPQHF.

By frequency in the sample, this clonotype is medium-sized. This chain connects TRBV30 to TRBJ1-1; D remains unclear. Germline assignment: CDR1 GTSNPN and CDR2 SVGIG (reference sequence). This CDR3 spans 13 amino acids. With 0 bases removed from V and 1 base from J, the gap between germline ends came to 6 bases. The CDR3 reads CAWSVQRNTEAFF. CDR3 in DNA: TGTGCCTGGAGTGTACAGAGGAACACTGAAGCTTTCTTT.

In its sample, this clonotype is medium-sized. This rearrangement joins TRBV6-2 or TRBV6-3 to TRBJ2-2; D uncertain. The CDR3 covers 12 residues. V lost 1 base and J 6 bases, leaving 3 bases between the germline ends. The germline V gene encodes CDR1 MNHEY and CDR2 SVGEGT. CDR3 region: CASSYWAGELFF. Written as DNA, the CDR3 is TGTGCCAGCAGTTACTGGGCCGGGGAGCTGTTTTTT.

This rearrangement joins TRBV12-3 or TRBV12-4 to TRBJ1-1, with D possibly being TRBD1 (5 bases). This CDR3 has 13 amino acids. The V end was cut by 3 bases, the J end by 4 bases, with 9 bases between. The CDR3 is CASSFRGITEAFF. The CDR3 nucleotides read TGTGCCAGCAGTTTTAGGGGAATCACTGAAGCTTTCTTT.

This chain joins TRBV7-2 and TRBJ2-5, with 14 positions matching TRBD2. CDR1 is SGHTA and CDR2 is FQGNSA in the germline V gene. This CDR3 contains 16 residues. Germline trimming cut 4 bases from V and 5 bases from J; bases unmatched to any gene: 6. CDR3 bases: TGTGCCAGCAGCTCCGGACTAGCGGGAGGCTGGGAGACCCAGTACTTC. Protein: CASSSGLAGGWETQYF.

By sample share, this clonotype is medium-sized. The chain couples TRBV5-1 to TRBJ2-1, with 11 bases matching TRBD2. Germline lookup yields CDR1 SGHRS and CDR2 YFSETQ. The CDR3 is 16 residues long. V shed 4 bases and J 2 bases; nucleotides not matched to a gene: 5. Written as DNA, the CDR3 is TGCGCCAGCAGCCCAATAGCGGGAGGGGCCTACAATGAGCAGTTCTTC. Translating gives CASSPIAGGAYNEQFF. The full variable domain, its missing parts supplied by reference TRBV5-1 and TRBJ2-1, is KAGVTQTPRYLIKTRGQQVTLSCSPISGHRSVSWYQQTPGQGLQFLFEYFSETQRNKGNFPGRFSGRQFSNSRSEMNVSTLELGDSALYLCASSPIAGGAYNEQFFGPGTRLTVL.

Here the CDR3 reads CSVLTPSQPQHF. The CDR3 DNA follows: TGCAGCGTCTTGACACCGAGTCAGCCCCAGCATTTT. The chain carries TRBV29-1 and TRBJ1-5; D remains ambiguous. Trimming shortened V by 6 bases and J by 6 bases, and 12 bases separated the two germline ends. Germline V gives CDR1 SQVTM, CDR2 ANQGSEA. The CDR3 sequence is 12 residues long.

The chain recombines TRBV7-2 with TRBJ2-2; 10 nucleotides agree with TRBD2. The CDR3 loop spans 15 amino acids. Germline V CDR1 and CDR2: SGHTA, FQGNSA. The J segment lost 4 bases and the V segment lost 5 bases, leaving 4 bases of the junction unmatched. The CDR3: CASSPRLAGTGELFF. Written as DNA, the CDR3 is TGTGCCAGCAGCCCCCGACTAGCGGGCACCGGGGAGCTGTTTTTT.

The rearrangement uses TRBV7-9 and TRBJ1-2; a possible D gene is TRBD1 (6 bases). The length of the CDR3 is 15 residues. Germline CDR1 reads SEHNR; CDR2 reads FQNEAQ (reference sequence). Trimming took off 2 bases at V and 3 bases at J, with 13 bases between the two ends. The CDR3 reads CASSLLLQGHYGYTF. In DNA form, the CDR3 reads TGTGCCAGCAGCTTATTACTACAGGGACACTATGGCTACACCTTC.

This clonotype rates as medium-sized. V is TRBV15 and J is TRBJ1-2, with D tentatively TRBD1 (5 bases). CDR3 length: 15 amino acids. Trimming cost V 0 bases and J 3 bases, with 11 bases left between them. Germline assignment: CDR1 LNHNV and CDR2 YYDKDF (reference sequence). The CDR3: CATSRDPGGDYGYTF. CDR3 DNA sequence: TGTGCCACCAGCAGAGATCCGGGAGGGGACTATGGCTACACCTTC.

This clonotype was seen only once. This sequence may be a read error, since a much larger clone differs from it by one base. The V and J genes are TRBV5-4 and TRBJ1-2, with D perhaps matching TRBD1 (6 bases). The CDR3 covers 14 residues. Germline CDR1 SGHNT, CDR2 YYREEE (reference sequence). The V end was cut by 4 bases, the J end by 8 bases, with 18 bases between. The CDR3 protein is CASSPVQGFGGYTF. DNA for the CDR3: TGTGCCAGCAGCCCCGTACAGGGCTTTGGGGGCTACACCTTC.

The CDR3 DNA follows: TGTGCCAGCAGTTTAGGACTAGCGAACAATGAGCAGTTCTTC. Encoded protein: CASSLGLANNEQFF. The V and J genes are TRBV27 and TRBJ2-1; 9 bases are shared with TRBD2. Trimming cost V 2 bases and J 5 bases; bases outside gene matches: 1. The germline V gene has CDR1 MNHEY and CDR2 SMNVEV (reference sequence). The CDR3 contains 14 residues.

In this sample, this clonotype is medium-sized. The chain is built from TRBV19 and TRBJ1-1; D perhaps matches TRBD1 (6 bases). V was clipped by 7 bases and J by 8 bases, with 17 bases between them. The germline V gene has CDR1 LNHDA and CDR2 SQIVND (reference sequence). The CDR3 length is 13 residues. The chain's CDR3 is CASKGQGFVEAFF. The CDR3 bases are TGTGCCAGTAAGGGACAAGGGTTTGTGGAAGCTTTCTTT. The full variable domain, with the rest looked up from reference TRBV19 and TRBJ1-1, is DGGITQSPKYLFRKEGQNVTLSCEQNLNHDAMYWYRQDPGQGLRLIYYSQIVNDFQKGDIAEGYSVSREKKESFPLTVTSAQKNPTAFYLCASKGQGFVEAFFGQGTRLTVV.

The J gene is TRBJ1-5, the V gene TRBV20-1; TRBD1 might be the D (6 bases). The CDR3 spans 16 residues. Trimming took 5 bases from V and 0 from J, leaving 17 bases between them. CDR1 is DFQATT and CDR2 is SNEGSKA in the germline V gene (reference sequence). CDR3 DNA sequence: TGCAGTGCTTCACCTACAGGGTGGAATAGCAATCAGCCCCAGCATTTT. Its protein is CSASPTGWNSNQPQHF.

The genes are TRBV18 and TRBJ1-2; no clear D gene. Germline CDR1 reads KGHSH; CDR2 reads LQKENI. This CDR3 has 15 residues. The ends were cut back, 6 bases at V and 1 base at J, with 15 bases in the middle. In DNA form, the CDR3 reads TGTGCCAGCTCCTCCGACGGGGTCCTTAACTATGGCTACACCTTC. This gives the protein CASSSDGVLNYGYTF.

Relative to its sample, this clonotype is medium-sized. The rearrangement uses TRBV6-2 or TRBV6-3 and TRBJ2-7, with TRBD1 matching over 10 bases. The CDR3 consists of 15 residues. The germline V gene encodes CDR1 MNHEY and CDR2 SVGEGT. V lost 5 bases and J lost 7; bases outside the gene matches: 11. The CDR3 region has the DNA TGTGCCAGCAGTCGGGACAGGGGAGTATATACGGAGCAGTACTTC. This encodes CASSRDRGVYTEQYF.

The genes are TRBV4-2 and TRBJ2-5; D remains unclear. CDR1 and CDR2 (germline): LGHNA, YNFKEQ. CDR3 length: 14 amino acids. V shed 0 bases and J shed 5 bases, with 10 bases lying between them. CDR3 sequence (DNA): TGTGCCAGCAGCCAAGAACCCGTGGATGAGACCCAGTACTTC. This codes for CASSQEPVDETQYF.

This clonotype is judged medium-sized. The chain uses TRBV10-3 and TRBJ2-7, with 9 positions matching TRBD1. The CDR3 length is 13 residues. Germline assignment: CDR1 ENHRY and CDR2 SYGVKD. V gave up 8 bases and J gave up 2 bases; unmatched junction bases: 4. CDR3 DNA: TGTGCCATCGCCGGGACAGGGACCTACGAGCAGTACTTC. Translation gives CAIAGTGTYEQYF.

V and J are TRBV10-3 and TRBJ2-7; D may correspond to TRBD1 or TRBD2 (5 bases each). V gave up 8 bases and J gave up 2 bases, with 13 bases separating them. The CDR3 length is 13 residues. Germline values: CDR1 ENHRY, CDR2 SYGVKD. The CDR3: CAIEAGTTYEQYF. The CDR3 DNA reads TGTGCCATCGAGGCAGGGACCACCTACGAGCAGTACTTC.

Judged by abundance, this clonotype is medium-sized. The chain combines TRBV6-2 or TRBV6-3 with TRBJ2-2, with D unresolved. Per germline, CDR1 MNHEY and CDR2 SVGEGT. Trimming removed 7 bases from V and 10 bases from J, with 28 bases in between. This CDR3 spans 17 amino acids. In DNA form, the CDR3 reads TGTGCCAGCAACGTTTCCGCAGGCACGGATGATTTCGAGGAGCTGTTTTTT. Translated, it gives CASNVSAGTDDFEELFF.

CDR3 sequence (DNA): TGTGCCACCAGTGAGAGAACAGGGTATGGCTACACCTTC. This sequence encodes CATSERTGYGYTF. The chain couples TRBV24-1 to TRBJ1-2; D is perhaps TRBD1 (6 bases). This CDR3 is built from 13 residues. Germline V gene lookup returns CDR1 KGHDR and CDR2 SFDVKD. Trimming took 4 bases from V and 5 from J, leaving 10 bases between them.

This clonotype is large (0.1 to 1%) within its sample. The rearrangement joins TRBV19 to TRBJ2-7; D possibly corresponds to TRBD1 (5 bases). Trimming removed 5 bases at V and 6 bases at J, with 11 bases between. Germline assignment: CDR1 LNHDA and CDR2 SQIVND (reference sequence). The CDR3 contains 12 residues. The CDR3 sequence: CASSQTGAEQYF. In DNA, the CDR3 is TGTGCCAGTAGTCAAACAGGAGCCGAGCAGTACTTC.